A single sample is the source of the 9 T cell receptor beta chains below, sequenced in a study. TCRdb fed the reads into MiXCR, producing one record per CDR3 protein. Altogether about 15,000 distinct CDR3 sequences are present, around 32% being singletons, with the ten largest covering approximately 16%. What was sequenced was blood. The receptors were sampled from a human donor.

V is TRBV29-1 and J is TRBJ2-7; a possible D gene is TRBD2 (5 bases). In germline, CDR1 is SQVTM, CDR2 ANQGSEA. CDR3 length equals 13 residues. V gave up 4 bases and J gave up 2 bases, with 12 bases separating them. CDR3 amino acids: CSVVVFGTYEQYF. In nucleotides, the CDR3 is TGCAGCGTTGTTGTATTCGGGACCTACGAGCAGTACTTC.

J is TRBJ1-4 and V is TRBV24-1; D not resolved. Germline V gene sequence: CDR1 KGHDR, CDR2 SFDVKD. This CDR3 is 15 amino acids long. The V end was cut by 6 bases, the J end by 12 bases, with 22 bases between. The CDR3 region is CATSSTPGQDGQLFF. The CDR3 bases are TGTGCCACCAGTTCAACCCCGGGCCAGGATGGGCAACTGTTTTTT.

This clonotype was observed many times. The chain has TRBV4-2 and TRBJ2-5; D is undetermined. This CDR3 has 15 residues. Trimming pared 0 bases from V and 5 bases from J, leaving 13 bases between. The V gene's germline CDR1 is LGHNA and CDR2 YNFKEQ. DNA of the CDR3: TGTGCCAGCAGCCAAGATCCGCAGCGAAGGGAGACCCAGTACTTC. Translation gives CASSQDPQRRETQYF.

Comment on this clonotype: Possible read error: a much larger clone is one base away. V usage is TRBV4-2 and J usage is TRBJ2-3; D might be TRBD1 or TRBD2, each matching 5 bases. The CDR3 loop spans 14 amino acids. Per germline, CDR1 LGHNA and CDR2 YNFKEQ. Trimming stripped 6 bases from V and 3 bases from J, with 13 bases between. CDR3 in amino acids: CASRPGAWTDTQYF. The CDR3 coding sequence is TGTGCCAGCAGACCCGGGGCGTGGACAGATACGCAGTATTTT.

This chain links TRBV28 with TRBJ1-5; D gene ambiguous. The V and J ends lost 8 bases and 10 bases respectively, with 24 bases between them. The germline gives CDR1 MDHEN, CDR2 SYDVKM. CDR3 length equals 15 residues. CDR3 region: CASLGSRGYNSPQHF. In DNA, the CDR3 is TGTGCCAGCTTAGGCAGCAGAGGCTATAATTCACCCCAGCATTTT.

Note on this clonotype: The conserved closing phenylalanine or tryptophan is absent in this CDR3, likely reflecting a read error. Because the CDR3's place on the DNA is in doubt, the DNA is left out and the CDR3 is given as listed by TCRdb. The chain links TRBV4-3 to TRBJ1-4. The CDR3 length equals 8 residues, ends included. Germline CDR1 and CDR2: LGHNA and YSLEER. The CDR3 sequence is CASSQDIR.

This clonotype has a count of ten or more. V is TRBV4-3 and J is TRBJ1-4; tentatively, D is TRBD1 (5 bases). V shed 1 base and J shed 1 base, with 10 bases lying between them. The germline V gene has CDR1 LGHNA and CDR2 YSLEER. This CDR3 has 16 residues. For the CDR3, the DNA is TGCGCCAGCAGCCAAGGGGACCTTGGAACTAATGAAAAACTGTTTTTT. Protein product: CASSQGDLGTNEKLFF.

This chain connects TRBV14 to TRBJ2-3; D is unresolved. The CDR3 runs to 11 residues. Germline values: CDR1 SGHDN, CDR2 FVKESK. V lost 4 bases, J lost 5 bases, and 4 bases lay in between. In DNA, the CDR3 is TGTGCCAGCAGCCGGTTAGATACGCAGTATTTT. This sequence encodes CASSRLDTQYF.

The V gene is TRBV20-1, the J gene TRBJ2-7, with TRBD1 matching 9 bases. Trimming at V came to 1 base and at J to 2 bases, leaving 3 bases not matched to a gene. Germline-derived CDR1 and CDR2 are DFQATT and SNEGSKA (reference sequence). This CDR3 has 14 residues. The CDR3, as DNA: TGCAGTGCTAGAGCCGGGACAGGGACCTACGAGCAGTACTTC. Residues: CSARAGTGTYEQYF.